These T cell receptor beta chains were read from a single sample in a study of blood T cells in healthy people across ages. TCRdb recomputed calls from the 5' RACE reads with MiXCR, one row per CDR3 protein. The sample includes 1.5 million to 2 million distinct CDR3 sequences, about 49% of them seen just once. The sample consisted of blood. These receptors all stem from a woman aged 40 to 55 in good health. CDR3s include the opening cysteine and the closing phenylalanine or tryptophan. Each record gives: V gene, J gene, clone size, D gene, CDR3 protein, CDR3 DNA. D genes are given only for firm matches. Some rows mark clone size as missing; the rest say once, few, many or name a class of expanded clone.

V: TRBV6-2/TRBV6-3
J: TRBJ2-1
size: .
D: .
CDR3: CASSEGGHYYNEQFF
DNA: TGTGCCAGCAGCGAGGGGGGACACTACTACAATGAGCAGTTCTTC

V: TRBV6-4
J: TRBJ2-7
size: .
D: TRBD2
CDR3: CASSQSGGGSYEQYF
DNA: TGTGCCAGCAGTCAGAGCGGGGGGGGCTCCTACGAGCAGTACTTC

V: TRBV7-2
J: TRBJ2-3
size: .
D: .
CDR3: CASSLVERVDTQYF
DNA: TGTGCCAGCAGCTTAGTGGAACGGGTAGATACGCAGTATTTT

V: TRBV6-2/TRBV6-3
J: TRBJ2-5
size: few
D: TRBD1
CDR3: CASSYFGQEETQYF
DNA: TGTGCCAGCAGTTATTTCGGACAGGAAGAGACCCAGTACTTC

V: TRBV4-2
J: TRBJ2-4
size: few
D: .
CDR3: CASSQDRPSYGNIQYF
DNA: TGTGCCAGCAGCCAAGATCGACCCAGTTACGGAAACATTCAGTACTTC

V: TRBV14
J: TRBJ2-5
size: .
D: .
CDR3: CASSLRGGFETQYF
DNA: TGTGCCAGCAGCCTCAGGGGAGGGTTCGAGACCCAGTACTTC

V: TRBV5-5
J: TRBJ2-1
size: few
D: TRBD1
CDR3: CASGGTDNEQFF
DNA: TGTGCCAGCGGTGGGACAGACAATGAGCAGTTCTTC

V: TRBV4-3
J: TRBJ2-3
size: once
D: .
CDR3: CASSQGSGLSTDTQYF
DNA: TGCGCCAGCAGCCAAGGGAGCGGGTTGAGCACAGATACGCAGTATTTT

V: TRBV27
J: TRBJ1-5
size: .
D: .
CDR3: CASSPSLGEADQPQHF
DNA: TGTGCCAGCAGTCCCTCCTTAGGGGAGGCCGATCAGCCCCAGCATTTT

V: TRBV7-3
J: TRBJ1-2
size: .
D: TRBD1
CDR3: CASSVSTGVLDGYTF
DNA: TGTGCCAGCAGCGTATCAACAGGGGTGTTAGATGGCTACACCTTC

V: TRBV20-1
J: TRBJ2-3
size: few
D: TRBD2
CDR3: CSAERASGGDTQYF
DNA: TGCAGTGCCGAGAGGGCTAGCGGGGGAGATACGCAGTATTTT

V: TRBV11-2
J: TRBJ2-5
size: few
D: .
CDR3: CASSLVGGRAQETQYF
DNA: TGTGCCAGCAGCTTAGTTGGGGGACGGGCCCAAGAGACCCAGTACTTC

V: TRBV6-2/TRBV6-3
J: TRBJ2-3
size: few
D: TRBD1
CDR3: CASKPNRGLTDTQYF
DNA: TGTGCCAGCAAGCCAAACAGGGGGCTTACAGATACGCAGTATTTT

V: TRBV5-6
J: TRBJ2-3
size: .
D: .
CDR3: CASSPGGGTADTQYF
DNA: TGTGCCAGCAGCCCCGGAGGAGGGACAGCAGATACGCAGTATTTT

V: TRBV20-1
J: TRBJ2-3
size: .
D: TRBD2
CDR3: CSARGASGGLYTDTQYF
DNA: TGCAGTGCTCGAGGGGCCAGCGGGGGGTTATACACAGATACGCAGTATTTT

V: TRBV20-1
J: TRBJ2-1
size: .
D: .
CDR3: CSAKDRWYNEQFF
DNA: TGCAGTGCAAAGGACCGATGGTACAATGAGCAGTTCTTC

V: TRBV7-9
J: TRBJ2-7
size: .
D: .
CDR3: CASSAGAGSSYEQYF
DNA: TGTGCCAGCAGCGCAGGGGCAGGGAGCTCCTACGAGCAGTACTTC

V: TRBV25-1
J: TRBJ2-4
size: .
D: .
CDR3: CASSEPTAYNEQYF
DNA: TGTGCCAGCAGTGAACCTACTGCCTACAATGAGCAGTACTTC

V: TRBV7-9
J: TRBJ1-2
size: few
D: .
CDR3: CASSPQGLANYGYTF
DNA: TGTGCCAGCAGCCCTCAGGGTCTAGCTAACTATGGCTACACCTTC

V: TRBV6-1
J: TRBJ2-3
size: .
D: TRBD1
CDR3: CASSEGTGGAETQYF
DNA: TGTGCCAGCAGTGAAGGGACAGGGGGCGCAGAGACGCAGTATTTT

V: TRBV20-1
J: TRBJ1-1
size: .
D: TRBD1
CDR3: CSATDRDTEAFF
DNA: TGCAGTGCTACCGACAGGGACACTGAAGCTTTCTTT

V: TRBV3-1
J: TRBJ2-4
size: .
D: .
CDR3: CASSQDRPDIQYF
DNA: TGTGCCAGCAGCCAAGATCGGCCGGACATTCAGTACTTC

V: TRBV10-1
J: TRBJ2-5
size: .
D: TRBD1
CDR3: CASSATGIGPQYF
DNA: TGCGCCAGCAGTGCGACAGGGATAGGGCCCCAGTACTTC